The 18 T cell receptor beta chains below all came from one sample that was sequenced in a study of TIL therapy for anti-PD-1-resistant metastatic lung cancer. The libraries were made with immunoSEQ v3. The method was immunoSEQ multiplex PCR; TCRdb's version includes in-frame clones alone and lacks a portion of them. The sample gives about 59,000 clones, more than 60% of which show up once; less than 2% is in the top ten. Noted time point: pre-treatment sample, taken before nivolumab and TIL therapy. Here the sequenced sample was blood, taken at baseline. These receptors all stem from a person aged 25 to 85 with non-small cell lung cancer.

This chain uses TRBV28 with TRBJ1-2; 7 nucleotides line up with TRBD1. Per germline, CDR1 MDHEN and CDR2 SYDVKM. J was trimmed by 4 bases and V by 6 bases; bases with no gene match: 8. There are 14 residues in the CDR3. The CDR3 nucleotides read TGTGCCAGCAGCGAAGCGGGACAGACCTATGGCTACACCTTC. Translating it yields CASSEAGQTYGYTF.

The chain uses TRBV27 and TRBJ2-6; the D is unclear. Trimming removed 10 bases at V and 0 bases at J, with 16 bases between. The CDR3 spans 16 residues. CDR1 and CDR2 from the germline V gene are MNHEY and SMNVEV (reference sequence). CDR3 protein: CATPTFRVSGANVLTF. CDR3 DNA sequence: TGTGCCACCCCCACTTTTCGGGTCTCTGGGGCCAACGTCCTGACTTTC.

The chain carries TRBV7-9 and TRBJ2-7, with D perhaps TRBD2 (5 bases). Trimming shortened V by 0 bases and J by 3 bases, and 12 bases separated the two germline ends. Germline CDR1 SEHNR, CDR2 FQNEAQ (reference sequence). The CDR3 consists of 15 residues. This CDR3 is CASSLADLPSYEQYF. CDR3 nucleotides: TGTGCCAGCAGCTTAGCGGACTTACCAAGCTACGAGCAGTACTTC.

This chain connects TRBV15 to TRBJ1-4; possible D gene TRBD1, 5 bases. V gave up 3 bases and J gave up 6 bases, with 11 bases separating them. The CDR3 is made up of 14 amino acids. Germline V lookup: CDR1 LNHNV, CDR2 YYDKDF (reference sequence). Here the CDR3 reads CATSSGDWDEKLFF. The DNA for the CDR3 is TGTGCCACCAGCAGTGGGGACTGGGATGAAAAACTGTTTTTT.

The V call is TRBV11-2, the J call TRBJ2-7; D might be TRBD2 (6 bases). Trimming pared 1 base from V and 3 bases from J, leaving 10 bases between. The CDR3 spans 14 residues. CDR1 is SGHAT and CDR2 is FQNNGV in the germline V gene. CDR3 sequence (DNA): TGTGCCAGCAGCTTAGGGGGGGATTACTACGAGCAGTACTTC. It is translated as CASSLGGDYYEQYF.

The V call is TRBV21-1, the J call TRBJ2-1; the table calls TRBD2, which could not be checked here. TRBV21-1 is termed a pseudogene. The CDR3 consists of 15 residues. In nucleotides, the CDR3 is TGTGCCAGCAGCAAAAGGGCTGGCGGGGGTAATGAGCAGTTCTTC. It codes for CASSKRAGGGNEQFF.

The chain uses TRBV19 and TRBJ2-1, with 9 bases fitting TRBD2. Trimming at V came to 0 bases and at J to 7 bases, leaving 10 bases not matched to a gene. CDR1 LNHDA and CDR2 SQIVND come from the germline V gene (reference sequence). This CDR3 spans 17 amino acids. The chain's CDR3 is CASSIDSAAGGSNEQFF. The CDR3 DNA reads TGTGCCAGTAGTATAGATTCGGCAGCGGGAGGTAGTAATGAGCAGTTCTTC.

Here the CDR3 reads CASSYSLSNQPQHF. The DNA of the CDR3 is TGTGCCAGCAGTTACAGCCTGAGCAATCAGCCCCAGCATTTT. The V and J genes are TRBV6-5 and TRBJ1-5; D not certain. Germline V gene lookup returns CDR1 MNHEY and CDR2 SVGAGI. V was clipped by 2 bases and J by 1 base, with 6 bases between them. This CDR3 region has 14 residues.

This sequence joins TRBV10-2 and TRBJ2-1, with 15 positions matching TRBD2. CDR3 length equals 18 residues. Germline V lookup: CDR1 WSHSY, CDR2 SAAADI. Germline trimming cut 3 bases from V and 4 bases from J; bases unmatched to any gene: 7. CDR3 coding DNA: TGCGCCAGCAGTGAACTGGGACTAGCGGGGGGAGAGTACAATGAGCAGTTCTTC. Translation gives CASSELGLAGGEYNEQFF.

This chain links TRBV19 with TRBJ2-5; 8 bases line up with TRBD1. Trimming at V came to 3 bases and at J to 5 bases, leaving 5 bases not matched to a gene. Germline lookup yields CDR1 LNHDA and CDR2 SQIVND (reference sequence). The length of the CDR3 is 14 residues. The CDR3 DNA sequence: TGTGCCAGTAGTATTACAGGGGGTCTGGAGACCCAGTACTTC. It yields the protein CASSITGGLETQYF.

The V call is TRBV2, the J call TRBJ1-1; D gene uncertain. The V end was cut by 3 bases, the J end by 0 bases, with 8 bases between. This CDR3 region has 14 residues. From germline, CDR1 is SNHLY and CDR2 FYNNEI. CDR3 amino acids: CASSDWSMNTEAFF. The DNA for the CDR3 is TGTGCCAGCAGTGATTGGAGTATGAACACTGAAGCTTTCTTT.

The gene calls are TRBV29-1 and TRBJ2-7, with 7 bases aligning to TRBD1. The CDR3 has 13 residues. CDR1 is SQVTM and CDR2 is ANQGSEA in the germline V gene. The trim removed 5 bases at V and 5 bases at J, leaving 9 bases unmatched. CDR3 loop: CSVQKTGRHEQYF. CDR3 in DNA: TGCAGCGTTCAGAAGACAGGGCGGCACGAGCAGTACTTC.

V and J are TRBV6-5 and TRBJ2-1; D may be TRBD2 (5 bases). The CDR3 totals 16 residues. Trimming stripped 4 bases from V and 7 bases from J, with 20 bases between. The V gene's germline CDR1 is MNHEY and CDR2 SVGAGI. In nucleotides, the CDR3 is TGTGCCAGCAGTTCCCGATGGGAGAGTTGGAGGAATGAGCAGTTCTTC. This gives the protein CASSSRWESWRNEQFF.

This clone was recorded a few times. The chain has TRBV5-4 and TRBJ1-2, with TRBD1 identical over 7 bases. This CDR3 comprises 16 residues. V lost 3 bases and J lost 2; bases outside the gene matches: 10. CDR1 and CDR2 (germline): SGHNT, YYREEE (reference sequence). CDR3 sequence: CASSSLGATGNYGYTF. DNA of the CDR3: TGTGCCAGCAGCTCATTGGGGGCGACAGGGAACTATGGCTACACCTTC.

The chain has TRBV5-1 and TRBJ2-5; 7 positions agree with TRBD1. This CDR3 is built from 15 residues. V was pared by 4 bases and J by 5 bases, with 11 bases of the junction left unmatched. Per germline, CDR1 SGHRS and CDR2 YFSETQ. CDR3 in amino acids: CASSTNRQGWETQYF. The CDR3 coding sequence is TGCGCCAGCAGCACCAACCGACAGGGTTGGGAGACCCAGTACTTC. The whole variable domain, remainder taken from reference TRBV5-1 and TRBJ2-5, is KAGVTQTPRYLIKTRGQQVTLSCSPISGHRSVSWYQQTPGQGLQFLFEYFSETQRNKGNFPGRFSGRQFSNSRSEMNVSTLELGDSALYLCASSTNRQGWETQYFGPGTRLLVL.

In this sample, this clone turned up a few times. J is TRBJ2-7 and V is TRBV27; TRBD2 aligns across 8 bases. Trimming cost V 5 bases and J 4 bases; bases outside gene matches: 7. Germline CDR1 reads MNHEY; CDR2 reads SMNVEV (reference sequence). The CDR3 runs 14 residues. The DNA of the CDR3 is TGTGCCAGCAGTCCCGGGACTAGGGAGTACGAGCAGTACTTC. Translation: CASSPGTREYEQYF.

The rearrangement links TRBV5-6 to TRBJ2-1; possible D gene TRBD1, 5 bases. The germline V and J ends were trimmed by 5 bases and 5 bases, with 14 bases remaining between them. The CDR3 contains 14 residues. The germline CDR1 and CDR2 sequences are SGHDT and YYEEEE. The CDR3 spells CASSQGRANNEQFF. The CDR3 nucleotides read TGTGCCAGCAGTCAGGGTCGGGCCAACAATGAGCAGTTCTTC.

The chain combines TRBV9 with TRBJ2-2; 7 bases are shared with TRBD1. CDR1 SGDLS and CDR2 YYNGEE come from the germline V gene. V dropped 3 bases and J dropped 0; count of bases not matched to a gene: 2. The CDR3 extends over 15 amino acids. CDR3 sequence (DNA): TGTGCCAGCAGCGCCGGGACAGCGAACACCGGGGAGCTGTTTTTT. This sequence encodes CASSAGTANTGELFF.